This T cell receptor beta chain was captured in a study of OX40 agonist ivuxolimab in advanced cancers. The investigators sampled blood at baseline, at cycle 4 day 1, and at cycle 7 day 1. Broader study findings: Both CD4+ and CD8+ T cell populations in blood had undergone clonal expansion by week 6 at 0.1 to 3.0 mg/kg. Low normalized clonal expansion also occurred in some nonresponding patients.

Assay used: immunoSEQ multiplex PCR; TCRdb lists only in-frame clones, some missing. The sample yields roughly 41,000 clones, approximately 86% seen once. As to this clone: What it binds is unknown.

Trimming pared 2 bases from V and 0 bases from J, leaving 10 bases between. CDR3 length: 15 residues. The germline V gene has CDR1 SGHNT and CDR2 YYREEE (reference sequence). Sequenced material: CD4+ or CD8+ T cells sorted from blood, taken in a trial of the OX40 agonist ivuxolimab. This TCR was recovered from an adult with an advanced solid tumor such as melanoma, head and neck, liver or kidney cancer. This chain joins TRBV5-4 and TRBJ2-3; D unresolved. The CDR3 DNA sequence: TGTGCCAGCAGCTTTCCTAGTGGGAGCACAGATACGCAGTATTTT. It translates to CASSFPSGSTDTQYF.